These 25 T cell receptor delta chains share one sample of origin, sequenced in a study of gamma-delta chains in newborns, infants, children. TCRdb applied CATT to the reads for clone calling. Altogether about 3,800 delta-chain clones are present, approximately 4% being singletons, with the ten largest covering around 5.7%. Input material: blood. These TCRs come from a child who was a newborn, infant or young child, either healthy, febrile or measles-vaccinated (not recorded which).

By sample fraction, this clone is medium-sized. The CDR3 DNA reads as TGTGCCTGTGACTCCGTACTGGGGGATACGTCCGAGAGCTCCTGGGACACCCGACAGATGTTTTTC. Translating it yields CACDSVLGDTSESSWDTRQMFF. The chain is built from TRDV2 and TRDJ3, with 13 bases lining up with TRDD3. The CDR3 length is 22 residues. The germline V gene has CDR1 GEAIGNYY and CDR2 EKD. With 3 bases clipped from V and 0 bases from J, the junction kept 13 bases outside the gene matches.

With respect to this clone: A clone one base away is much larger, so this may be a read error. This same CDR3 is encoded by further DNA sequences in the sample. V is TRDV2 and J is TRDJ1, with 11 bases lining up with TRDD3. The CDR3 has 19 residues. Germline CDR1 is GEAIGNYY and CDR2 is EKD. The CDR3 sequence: CACDRIPGGYQDVGDKLIF. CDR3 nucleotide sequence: TGCGCCTGTGACAGAATTCCTGGGGGATACCAGGATGTGGGCGATAAACTCATCTTT.

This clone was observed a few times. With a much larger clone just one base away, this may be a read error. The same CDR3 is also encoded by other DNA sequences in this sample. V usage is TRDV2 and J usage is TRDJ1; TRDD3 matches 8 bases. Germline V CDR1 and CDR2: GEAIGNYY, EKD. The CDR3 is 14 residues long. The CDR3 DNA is TGTGCCTGTGACGCCCTGGGGGACACCGGTAAACTCATCTTT. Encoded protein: CACDALGDTGKLIF.

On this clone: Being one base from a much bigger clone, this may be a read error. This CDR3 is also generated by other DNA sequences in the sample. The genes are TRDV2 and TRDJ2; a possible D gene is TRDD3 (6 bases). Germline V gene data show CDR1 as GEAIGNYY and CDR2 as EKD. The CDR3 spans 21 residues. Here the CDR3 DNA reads TGTGCCTGTGACCCCGTGGGGGGGGACAAACTAAAGGGGGGTTTGACAGCACAGCTCTTCTTT. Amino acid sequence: CACDPVGGDKLKGGLTAQLFF.

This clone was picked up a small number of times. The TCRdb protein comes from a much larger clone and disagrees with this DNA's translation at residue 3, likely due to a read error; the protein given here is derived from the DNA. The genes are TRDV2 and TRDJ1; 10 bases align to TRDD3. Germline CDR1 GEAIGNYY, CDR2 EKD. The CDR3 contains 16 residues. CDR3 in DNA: TGTGCCCGTGATGCGCTGGGGGATAATAAAACCGATAAACTCATCTTT. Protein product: CARDALGDNKTDKLIF.

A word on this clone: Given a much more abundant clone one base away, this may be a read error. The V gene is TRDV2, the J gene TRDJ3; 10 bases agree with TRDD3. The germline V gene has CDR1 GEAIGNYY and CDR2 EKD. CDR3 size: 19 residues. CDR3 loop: CACDYGGYADSWDARQMFF. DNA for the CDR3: TGTGCCTGTGACTACGGGGGATACGCGGACTCCTGGGACGCCCGACAGATGTTTTTC.

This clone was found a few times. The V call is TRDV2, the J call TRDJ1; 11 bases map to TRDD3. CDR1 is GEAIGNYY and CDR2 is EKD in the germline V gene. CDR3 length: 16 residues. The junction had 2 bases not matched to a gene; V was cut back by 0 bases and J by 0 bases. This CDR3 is CACDTLGDTHTDKLIF. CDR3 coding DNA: TGTGCCTGTGACACCTTGGGGGATACGCACACCGATAAACTCATCTTT.

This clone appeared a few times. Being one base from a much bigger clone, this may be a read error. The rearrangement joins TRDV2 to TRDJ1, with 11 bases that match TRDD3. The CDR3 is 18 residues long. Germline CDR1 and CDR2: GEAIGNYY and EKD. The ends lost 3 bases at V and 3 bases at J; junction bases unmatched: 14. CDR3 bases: TGTGCCTGTGACCAGCTGGGGGATACACCGAGGGGCGCCGATAAACTCATCTTT. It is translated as CACDQLGDTPRGADKLIF.

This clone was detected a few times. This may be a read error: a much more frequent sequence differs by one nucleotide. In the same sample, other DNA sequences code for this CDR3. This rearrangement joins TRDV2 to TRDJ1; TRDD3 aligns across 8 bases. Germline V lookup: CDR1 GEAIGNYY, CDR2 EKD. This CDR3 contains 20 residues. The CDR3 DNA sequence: TGTGCCTGTGACCCCTTAATCAACGGGATACGCCCCACATACACCGATAAACTTATCTTT. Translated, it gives CACDPLINGIRPTYTDKLIF.

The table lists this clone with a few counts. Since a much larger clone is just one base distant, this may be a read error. CDR3 region: CACDTVEMSSGENTDKLIF. As DNA, the CDR3 is TGTGCCTGTGACACGGTCGAAATGTCCTCGGGGGAGAACACCGATAAACTCATCTTT. The chain uses TRDV2 and TRDJ1; a possible D gene is TRDD3 (6 bases). Trimming cost V 1 base and J 0 bases, with 23 bases left between them. CDR3 length equals 19 residues. Germline-derived CDR1 and CDR2 are GEAIGNYY and EKD.

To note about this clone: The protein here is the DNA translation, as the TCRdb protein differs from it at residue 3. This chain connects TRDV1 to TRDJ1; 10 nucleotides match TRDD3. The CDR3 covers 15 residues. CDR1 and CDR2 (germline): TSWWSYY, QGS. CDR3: CAPGEPGFTGGLLIF. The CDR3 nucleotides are TGTGCTCCTGGGGAACCCGGGTTTACTGGGGGATTACTCATCTTT.

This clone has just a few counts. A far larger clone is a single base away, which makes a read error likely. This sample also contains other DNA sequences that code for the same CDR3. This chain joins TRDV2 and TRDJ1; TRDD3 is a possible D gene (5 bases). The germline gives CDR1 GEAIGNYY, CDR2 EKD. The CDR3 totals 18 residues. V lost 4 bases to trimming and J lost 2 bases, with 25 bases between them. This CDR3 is CACEPLTGGPRTTDKLIF. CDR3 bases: TGTGCCTGTGAACCCCTTACAGGGGGGCCTAGGACTACCGATAAACTCATCTTT.

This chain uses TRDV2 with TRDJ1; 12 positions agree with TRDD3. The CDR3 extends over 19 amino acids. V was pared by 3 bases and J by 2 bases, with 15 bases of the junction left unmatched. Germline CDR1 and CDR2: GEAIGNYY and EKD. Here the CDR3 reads CACDPLVLGDTSRTDKLIF. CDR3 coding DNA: TGTGCCTGTGACCCCCTAGTACTGGGGGATACATCGAGGACCGATAAACTCATCTTT.

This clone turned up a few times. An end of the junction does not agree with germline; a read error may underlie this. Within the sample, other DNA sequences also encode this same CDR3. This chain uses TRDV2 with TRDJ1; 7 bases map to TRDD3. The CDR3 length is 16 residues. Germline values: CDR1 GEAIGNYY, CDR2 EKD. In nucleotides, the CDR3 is TGCGCCTGTGACCCACTGGGGCTCGAAACGTCCGATAAGCTCATCTTT. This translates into CACDPLGLETSDKLIF.

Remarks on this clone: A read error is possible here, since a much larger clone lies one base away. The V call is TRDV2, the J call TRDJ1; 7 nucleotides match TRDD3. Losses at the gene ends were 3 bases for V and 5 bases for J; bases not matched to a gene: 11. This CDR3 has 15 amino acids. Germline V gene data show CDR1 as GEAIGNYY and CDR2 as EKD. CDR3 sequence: CACDDLGATHDKLIF. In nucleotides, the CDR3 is TGTGCCTGTGACGACCTGGGGGCTACGCATGATAAACTCATCTTT.

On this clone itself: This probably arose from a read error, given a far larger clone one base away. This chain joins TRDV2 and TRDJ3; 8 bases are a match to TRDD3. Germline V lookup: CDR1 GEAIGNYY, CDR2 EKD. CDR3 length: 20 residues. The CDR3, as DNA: TGTGCCTGTGGCACCGCGGGTGGGGGATCCTCCTCCTGGGACACCCGACAGATGTTTTTC. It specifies CACGTAGGGSSSWDTRQMFF.

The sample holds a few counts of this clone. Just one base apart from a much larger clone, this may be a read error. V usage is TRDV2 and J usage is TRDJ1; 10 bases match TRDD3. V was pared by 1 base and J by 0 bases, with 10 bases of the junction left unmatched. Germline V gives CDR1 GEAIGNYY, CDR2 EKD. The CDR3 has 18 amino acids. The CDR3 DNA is TGTGCCTGTGACACGTTGGGGGATACTTCAGGGTACACCGATAAACTCATCTTT. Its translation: CACDTLGDTSGYTDKLIF.

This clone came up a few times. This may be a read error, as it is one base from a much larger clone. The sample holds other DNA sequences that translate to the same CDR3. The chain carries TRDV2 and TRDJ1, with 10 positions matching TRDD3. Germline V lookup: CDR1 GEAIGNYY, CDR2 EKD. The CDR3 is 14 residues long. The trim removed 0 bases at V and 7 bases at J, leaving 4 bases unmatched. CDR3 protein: CACDTVGGYGKLIF. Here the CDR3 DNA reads TGTGCCTGTGACACCGTCGGGGGATACGGTAAACTCATCTTT.

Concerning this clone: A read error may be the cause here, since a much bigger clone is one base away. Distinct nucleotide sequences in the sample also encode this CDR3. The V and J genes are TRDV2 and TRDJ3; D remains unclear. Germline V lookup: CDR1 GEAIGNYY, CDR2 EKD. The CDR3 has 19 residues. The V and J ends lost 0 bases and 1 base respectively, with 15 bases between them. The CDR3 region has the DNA TGTGCCTGTGACACCGCCAGTTCCCTGAGTTCCTGGGACACCCGACAGATGTTTTTC. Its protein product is CACDTASSLSSWDTRQMFF.

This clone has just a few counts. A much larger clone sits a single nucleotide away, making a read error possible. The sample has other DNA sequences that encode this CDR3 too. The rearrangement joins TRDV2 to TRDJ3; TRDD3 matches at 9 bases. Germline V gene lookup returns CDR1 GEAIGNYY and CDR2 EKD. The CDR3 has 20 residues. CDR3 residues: CACDTVDTGGSSWDTRQMFF. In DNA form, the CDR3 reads TGTGCCTGTGACACCGTGGACACTGGGGGAAGCTCCTGGGACACTCGACAGATGTTTTTC.

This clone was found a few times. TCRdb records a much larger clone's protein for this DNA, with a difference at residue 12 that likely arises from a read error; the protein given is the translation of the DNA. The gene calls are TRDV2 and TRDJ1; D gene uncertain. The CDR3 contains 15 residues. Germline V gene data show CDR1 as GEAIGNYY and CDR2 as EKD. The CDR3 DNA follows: TGTGCCTGTGACACCGTACTACCACAATTCGATGAACTCATCTTT. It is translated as CACDTVLPQFDELIF.

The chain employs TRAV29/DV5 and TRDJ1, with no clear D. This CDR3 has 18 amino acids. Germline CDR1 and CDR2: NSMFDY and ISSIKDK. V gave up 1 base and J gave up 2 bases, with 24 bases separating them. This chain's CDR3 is CAASKYCGTSFPTDKLIF. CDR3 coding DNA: TGTGCAGCAAGCAAGTACTGTGGGACGTCATTCCCTACCGATAAACTCATCTTT.

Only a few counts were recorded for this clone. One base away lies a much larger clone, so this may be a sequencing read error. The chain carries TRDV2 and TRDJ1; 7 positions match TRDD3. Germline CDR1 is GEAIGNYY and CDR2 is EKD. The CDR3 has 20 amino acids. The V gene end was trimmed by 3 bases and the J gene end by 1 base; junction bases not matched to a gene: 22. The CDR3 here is CACDAITSAGYKIGTDKLIF. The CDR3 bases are TGTGCCTGTGACGCCATTACTTCCGCGGGATACAAAATCGGCACCGATAAACTCATCTTT.

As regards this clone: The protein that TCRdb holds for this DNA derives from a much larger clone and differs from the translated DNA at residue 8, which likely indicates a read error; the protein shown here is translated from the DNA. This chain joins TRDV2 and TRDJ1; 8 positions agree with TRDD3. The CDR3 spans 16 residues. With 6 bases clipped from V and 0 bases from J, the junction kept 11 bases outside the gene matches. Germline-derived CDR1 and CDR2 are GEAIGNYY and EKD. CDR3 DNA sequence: TGTGCCTGTCTAAGACTGGGGGCTACCTACACCGATAAACTCATCTTT. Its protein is CACLRLGATYTDKLIF.

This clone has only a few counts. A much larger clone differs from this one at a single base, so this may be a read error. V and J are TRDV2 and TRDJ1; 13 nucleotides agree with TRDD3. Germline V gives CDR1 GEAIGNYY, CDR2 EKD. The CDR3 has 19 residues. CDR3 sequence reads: CACDPLLGDTRGYTDKLTF. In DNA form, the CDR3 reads TGTGCCTGTGACCCCTTACTGGGGGATACGCGTGGGTACACCGATAAACTCACCTTT.